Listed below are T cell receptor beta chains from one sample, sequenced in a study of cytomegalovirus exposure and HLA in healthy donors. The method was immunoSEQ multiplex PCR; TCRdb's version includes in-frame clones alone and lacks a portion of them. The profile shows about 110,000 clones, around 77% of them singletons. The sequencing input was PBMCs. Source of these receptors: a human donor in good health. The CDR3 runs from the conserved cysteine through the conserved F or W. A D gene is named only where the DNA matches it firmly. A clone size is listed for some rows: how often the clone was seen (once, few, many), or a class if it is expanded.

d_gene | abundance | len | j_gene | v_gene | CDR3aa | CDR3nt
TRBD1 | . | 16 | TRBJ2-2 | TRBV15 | CATSRDRQGGGGELFF | TGTGCCACCAGCAGAGACAGACAGGGCGGTGGCGGGGAGCTGTTTTTT
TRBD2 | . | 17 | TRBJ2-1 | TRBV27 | CASSLSNLAGGVNEQFF | TGTGCCAGCAGTTTGTCAAATCTAGCGGGAGGGGTTAATGAGCAGTTCTTC
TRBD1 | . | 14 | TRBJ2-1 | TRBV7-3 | CASSPGSGGSEQFF | TGTGCCAGCAGCCCAGGTTCAGGGGGAAGCGAGCAGTTCTTC
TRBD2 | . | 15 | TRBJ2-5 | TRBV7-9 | CSSSSETSGSETQYF | TGTTCCAGCAGCTCTGAGACTAGCGGGAGTGAGACCCAGTACTTC
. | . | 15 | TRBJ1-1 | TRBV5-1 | CASSLDGGAGTEAFF | TGCGCCAGCAGCTTGGACGGGGGGGCTGGCACTGAAGCTTTCTTT
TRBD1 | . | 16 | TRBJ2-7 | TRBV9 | CASSARADATGGEQYF | TGTGCCAGCAGCGCCCGGGCGGACGCTACAGGGGGAGAGCAGTACTTC
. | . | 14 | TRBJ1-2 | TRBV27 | CASSLYEGSYGYTF | TGTGCCAGCAGTTTATATGAGGGTTCCTATGGCTACACCTTC
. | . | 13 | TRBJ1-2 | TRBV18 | CASSPGQDYGYTF | TGTGCCAGCTCACCAGGGCAGGACTATGGCTACACCTTC
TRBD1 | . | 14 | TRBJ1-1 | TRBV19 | CASSIGQGSTEAFF | TGTGCCAGTAGTATAGGACAGGGGAGCACTGAAGCTTTCTTT
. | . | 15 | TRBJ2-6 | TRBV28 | CASRDTRSGANVLTF | TGTGCCAGCCGGGACACTCGCTCTGGGGCCAACGTCCTGACTTTC
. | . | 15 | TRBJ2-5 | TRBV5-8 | CASSLEMGRGETQYF | TGTGCCAGCAGCTTGGAAATGGGGCGTGGAGAGACCCAGTACTTC
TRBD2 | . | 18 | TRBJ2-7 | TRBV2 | CASSVPGFAGGYTYEQYF | TGTGCCAGCAGTGTACCAGGGTTTGCGGGAGGGTACACCTACGAGCAGTACTTC
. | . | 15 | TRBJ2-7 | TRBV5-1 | CASSLDQGGSYEQYF | TGCGCCAGCAGCTTGGATCAGGGGGGTTCCTACGAGCAGTACTTC
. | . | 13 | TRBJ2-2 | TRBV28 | CASSLRAAGELFF | TGTGCCAGCAGTCTCAGGGCAGCCGGGGAGCTGTTTTTT
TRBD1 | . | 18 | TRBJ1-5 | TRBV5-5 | CASSFIPGTGGSNQPQHF | TGTGCCAGCAGCTTTATTCCCGGGACAGGGGGCAGCAATCAGCCCCAGCATTTT
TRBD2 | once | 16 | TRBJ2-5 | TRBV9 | CASSPRLGTSLETQYF | TGTGCCAGCAGCCCCAGGCTGGGGACTAGCCTAGAGACCCAGTACTTC
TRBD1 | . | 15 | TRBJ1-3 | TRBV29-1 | CSVATTGGRGNTIYF | TGCAGCGTAGCCACCACAGGGGGCCGTGGAAACACCATATATTTT
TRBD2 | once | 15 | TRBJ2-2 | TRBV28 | CASTEPGLGSGELFF | TGTGCCAGCACCGAACCGGGACTAGGGTCCGGGGAGCTGTTTTTT
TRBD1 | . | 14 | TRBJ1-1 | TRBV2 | CASSERQGVTEAFF | TGTGCCAGCAGTGAACGACAGGGGGTCACTGAAGCTTTCTTT
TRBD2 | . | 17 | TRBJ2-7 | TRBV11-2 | CASSFVAGLADSYEQYF | TGTGCCAGCAGCTTCGTCGCTGGACTAGCGGATTCCTACGAGCAGTACTTC
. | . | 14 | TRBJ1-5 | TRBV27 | CASSWGGKNQPQHF | TGTGCCAGCAGTTGGGGGGGAAAAAATCAGCCCCAGCATTTT
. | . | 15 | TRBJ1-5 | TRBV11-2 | CASSLVGGAGQPQHF | TGTGCCAGCAGCTTAGTGGGGGGGGCAGGACAGCCCCAGCATTTT
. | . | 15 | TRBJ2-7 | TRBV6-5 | CASRGRGGANYEQYF | TGTGCCAGCAGGGGTAGAGGGGGGGCCAACTACGAGCAGTACTTC